Listed below are T cell receptor beta chains from one sample, sequenced in a study of T cell responses to AZD1222 COVID-19 vaccine. Sequencing used immunoSEQ multiplex PCR; TCRdb keeps in-frame clones, though not all of them. Among about 120,000 clones listed, roughly 84% were seen once. The sample consisted of peripheral blood, taken on day 0 of AZD1222 vaccination. The source is an adult in good health. The CDR3 runs from the conserved cysteine through the conserved F or W. The D gene is left open where the match is weak. Rows may omit the clone size; those that give it use once, few, many or a size class.

>TRBD2|.|TRBJ2-1|TRBV5-1
TGCGCCAGCAGCTTGGTAGGGACTAGCGGGGGGTACAATGAGCAGTTCTTC
CASSLVGTSGGYNEQFF
>.|.|TRBJ1-1|TRBV7-9
TGTGCCAGCAGCCCCTGGAACCCGCCGGCTTTCTTT
CASSPWNPPAFF
>.|.|TRBJ2-3|TRBV4-2
TGTGCCAGCAGCCAAGCTCTGACTAGTGAGAAGGATACGCAGTATTTT
CASSQALTSEKDTQYF
>.|few|TRBJ2-7|TRBV9
TGTGCCAGCAGCGTAGAAGCTGGGGGATCGAGCTACGAGCAGTACTTC
CASSVEAGGSSYEQYF
>.|.|TRBJ2-1|TRBV24-1
TGTGCCACCAGTGACCCCGACCTTAATGAGCAGTTCTTC
CATSDPDLNEQFF
>.|few|TRBJ1-2|TRBV10-3
TGTGCCATCAAACCCCAGACGAACTATGGCTACACCTTC
CAIKPQTNYGYTF
>TRBD1|.|TRBJ2-5|TRBV7-8
TGTGCCAGCAGGATACAGGGGGCGGAGACCCAGTACTTC
CASRIQGAETQYF
>.|.|TRBJ2-5|TRBV7-8
TGTGCCAGCAGCTCGCTCGGATGGGAGACCCAGTACTTC
CASSSLGWETQYF
>TRBD1|.|TRBJ1-6|TRBV19
TGTGCCAGTAGTTCCCGGGACAGGGACTTGGTGTGGCCGTCCCTCCACTTT
CASSSRDRDLVWPSLHF
>TRBD2|.|TRBJ2-7|TRBV7-2
TGTGCCAGCAGCTTTGCGGGGGGGGGTTACGAGCAGTACTTC
CASSFAGGGYEQYF
>TRBD1|.|TRBJ1-4|TRBV12-3/TRBV12-4
TGTGCCAGCACAGGAGGGGGCGAAAAACTGTTTTTT
CASTGGGEKLFF
>.|once|TRBJ2-7|TRBV19
TGTGCCAGTAGTACACACGGCTACGAGCAGTACTTC
CASSTHGYEQYF
>.|.|TRBJ1-1|TRBV6-6
TGTGCCAGCAGTCTCACCCTGGACCCGGGGCCGAACACTGAAGCTTTCTTT
CASSLTLDPGPNTEAFF
>.|.|TRBJ1-2|TRBV6-5
TGTGCCAGCAGTTACTCTTTCAGCTATGGCTACACCTTC
CASSYSFSYGYTF
>.|.|TRBJ2-3|TRBV11-3
TGTGCAGGCCCCCCCCGTGTAGGGCAAAAGCAAACAGATACGCAGTATTTT
CAGPPRVGQKQTDTQYF
>TRBD1|.|TRBJ1-4|TRBV7-9
TGTGCCAGCAGCCTAAAGGGGGCTACTAATGAAAAACTGTTTTTT
CASSLKGATNEKLFF
>.|.|TRBJ1-4|TRBV9
TGTGCCAGCAGCGTAGCGGCGGGACGTAATGAAAAACTGTTTTTT
CASSVAAGRNEKLFF
>.|.|TRBJ2-2|TRBV9
TGTGCCAGCAGCGTATGGGGGTCGAACACCGGGGAGCTGTTTTTT
CASSVWGSNTGELFF
>.|.|TRBJ1-1|TRBV21-1
TGTGCCAGCAGCAAAGCGTGGAGGGATCCGTTGGGAAGAACTGAAGCTTTCTTT
CASSKAWRDPLGRTEAFF
>TRBD1|.|TRBJ1-6|TRBV25-1
TGTGCCAGCAGCCCCGGGACAGTAAATTCACCCCTCCACTTT
CASSPGTVNSPLHF
>.|.|TRBJ1-2|TRBV20-1
TGCAGTGCTAGTGGGGTAGGCGGCTACACCTTC
CSASGVGGYTF
>.|.|TRBJ1-5|TRBV27
TGTGCCAGCAGCCTACAGGGATTCAATCAGCCCCAGCATTTT
CASSLQGFNQPQHF
>TRBD1|.|TRBJ2-7|TRBV5-1
TGCGCCAGCAGCTCGAACCCACAAGGGACAGGGGGCTCCGAGCAGTACTTC
CASSSNPQGTGGSEQYF
>TRBD2|.|TRBJ2-5|TRBV18
TGTGCCAGCTCACCACGGAGCGGGGGGCCCGAAGAGACCCAGTACTTC
CASSPRSGGPEETQYF
>.|.|TRBJ2-7|TRBV14
TGTGCCAGCAGCCAATTGCCGGGATCCTACGAGCAGTACTTC
CASSQLPGSYEQYF
>.|.|TRBJ1-1|TRBV11-2
TGTGCCAGCAGCTTAGTGTTTGGGGGGGTGAACACTGAAGCTTTCTTT
CASSLVFGGVNTEAFF
>.|.|TRBJ1-5|TRBV4-1
TGCGCCAGCAGCCAAGAGGGCGGGGCTGGCCTTAATGGGCAGCCCCAGCATTTT
CASSQEGGAGLNGQPQHF
>.|.|TRBJ1-2|TRBV4-1
TGCGCCAGCAGCCAAGACAGTTTCAATGGCTACACCTTC
CASSQDSFNGYTF
>.|.|TRBJ1-4|TRBV2
TGTGCCACAGGTACAGCGATTGCTAATGAAAAACTGTTTTTT
CATGTAIANEKLFF
>.|.|TRBJ2-5|TRBV2
TGTGCCAGCAGTGGTGGGGAGAAGACCCAGTACTTC
CASSGGEKTQYF
>.|.|TRBJ1-4|TRBV7-2
TGTGCCAGCAGCTGGGGGAGCGCTAATGAAAAACTGTTTTTT
CASSWGSANEKLFF
>.|few|TRBJ1-2|TRBV19
TGTGCCAGTAGTATTTCAGGCTACAGTAACTATGGCTACACCTTC
CASSISGYSNYGYTF
>.|.|TRBJ1-5|TRBV19
TGTGCCAGTAGTATAGGGTTCGGGAGCAATCAGCCCCAGCATTTT
CASSIGFGSNQPQHF
>TRBD2|few|TRBJ2-3|TRBV4-3
TGCGCCAGCAGCCAAAGGACTAGCGGGGGGGGAACAGATACGCAGTATTTT
CASSQRTSGGGTDTQYF
>.|.|TRBJ1-1|TRBV9
TGTGCCAGCAGCGCTTTTGACAGGAGATACACTGAAGCTTTCTTT
CASSAFDRRYTEAFF
>TRBD1|once|TRBJ2-7|TRBV27
TGTGCCAGCAGTCGGACAGGAACCTCCTACGAGCAGTACTTC
CASSRTGTSYEQYF
>TRBD1|few|TRBJ1-5|TRBV10-3
TGTGCCACAAAAGGACAGGGGGCAAATCAGCCCCAGCATTTT
CATKGQGANQPQHF
>.|.|TRBJ1-3|TRBV3-1/TRBV3-2
TGTGCCAGCAGCCAAGATATCGGGGGCTCTGGAAACACCATATATTTT
CASSQDIGGSGNTIYF
>TRBD1|once|TRBJ2-2|TRBV7-9
TGTGCCAGCAGCTTAGTGGGGACAGGGGAAACCGGGGAGCTGTTTTTT
CASSLVGTGETGELFF
>.|.|TRBJ2-7|TRBV7-2
TGTGCCAGCAGCTCAGGCCCGAGGAACGAGCAGTACTTC
CASSSGPRNEQYF
>.|.|TRBJ1-6|TRBV27
TGTGCCAGCAGCCTAACCGGGGGACCGAGCTCCTATAATTCACCCCTCCACTTT
CASSLTGGPSSYNSPLHF